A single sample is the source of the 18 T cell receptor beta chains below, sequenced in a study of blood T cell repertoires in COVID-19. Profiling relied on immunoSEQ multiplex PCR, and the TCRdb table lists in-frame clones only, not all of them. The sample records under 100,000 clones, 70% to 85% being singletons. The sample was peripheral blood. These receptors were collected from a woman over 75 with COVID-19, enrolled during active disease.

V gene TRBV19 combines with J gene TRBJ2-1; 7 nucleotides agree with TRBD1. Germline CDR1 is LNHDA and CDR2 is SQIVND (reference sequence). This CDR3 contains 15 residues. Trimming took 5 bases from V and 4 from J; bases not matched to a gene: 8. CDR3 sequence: CASSAQGLGYNEQFF. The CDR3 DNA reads TGTGCCAGTAGTGCACAGGGGCTGGGATACAATGAGCAGTTCTTC. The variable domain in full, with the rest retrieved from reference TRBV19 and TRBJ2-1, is DGGITQSPKYLFRKEGQNVTLSCEQNLNHDAMYWYRQDPGQGLRLIYYSQIVNDFQKGDIAEGYSVSREKKESFPLTVTSAQKNPTAFYLCASSAQGLGYNEQFFGPGTRLTVL.

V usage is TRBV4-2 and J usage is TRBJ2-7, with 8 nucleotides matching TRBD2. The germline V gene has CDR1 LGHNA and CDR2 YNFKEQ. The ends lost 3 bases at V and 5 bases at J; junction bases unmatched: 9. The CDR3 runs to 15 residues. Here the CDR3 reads CASSQLGTRGDEQYF. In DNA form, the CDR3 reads TGTGCCAGCAGCCAGCTCGGGACTAGGGGGGACGAGCAGTACTTC.

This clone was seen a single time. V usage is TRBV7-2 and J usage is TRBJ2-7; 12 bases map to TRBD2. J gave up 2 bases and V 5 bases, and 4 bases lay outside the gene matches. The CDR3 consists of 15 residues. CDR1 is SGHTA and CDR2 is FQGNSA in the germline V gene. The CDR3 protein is CASSPTSGSAYEQYF. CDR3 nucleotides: TGTGCCAGCAGCCCGACTAGCGGGAGCGCCTACGAGCAGTACTTC.

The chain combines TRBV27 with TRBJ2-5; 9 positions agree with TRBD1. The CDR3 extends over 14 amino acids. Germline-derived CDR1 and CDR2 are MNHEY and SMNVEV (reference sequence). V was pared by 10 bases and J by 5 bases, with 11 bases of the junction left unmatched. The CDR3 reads CATTRTGGRETQYF. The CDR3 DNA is TGTGCCACCACGAGAACAGGGGGCCGGGAGACCCAGTACTTC.

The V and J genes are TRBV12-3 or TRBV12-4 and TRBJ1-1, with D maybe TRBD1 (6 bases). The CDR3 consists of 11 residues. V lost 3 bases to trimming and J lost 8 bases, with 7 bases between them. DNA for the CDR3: TGTGCCAGCAGTTTCACAGGGGAAGCTTTCTTT. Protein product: CASSFTGEAFF.

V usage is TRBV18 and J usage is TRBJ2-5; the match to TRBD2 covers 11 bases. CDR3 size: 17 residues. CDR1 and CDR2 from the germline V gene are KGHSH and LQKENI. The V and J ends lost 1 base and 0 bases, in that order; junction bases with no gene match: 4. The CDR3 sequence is CASSPRSGLADQETQYF. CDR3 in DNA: TGTGCCAGCTCACCACGGTCGGGACTAGCGGACCAAGAGACCCAGTACTTC.

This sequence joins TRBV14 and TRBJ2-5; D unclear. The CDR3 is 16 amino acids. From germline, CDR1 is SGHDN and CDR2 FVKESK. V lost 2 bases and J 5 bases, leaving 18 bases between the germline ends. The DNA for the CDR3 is TGTGCCAGCAGCCAAAGGTGGCATGAGGATCGGGAGACCCAGTACTTC. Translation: CASSQRWHEDRETQYF. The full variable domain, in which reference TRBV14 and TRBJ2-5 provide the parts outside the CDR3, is EAGVTQFPSHSVIEKGQTVTLRCDPISGHDNLYWYRRVMGKEIKFLLHFVKESKQDESGMPNNRFLAERTGGTYSTLKVQPAELEDSGVYFCASSQRWHEDRETQYFGPGTRLLVL.

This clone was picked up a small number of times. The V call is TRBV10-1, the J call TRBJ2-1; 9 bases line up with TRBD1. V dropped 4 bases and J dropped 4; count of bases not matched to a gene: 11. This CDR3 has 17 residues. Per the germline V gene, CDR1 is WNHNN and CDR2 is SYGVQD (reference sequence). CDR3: CASSGDRGVFLYNEQFF. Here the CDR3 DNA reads TGCGCCAGCAGTGGTGACAGGGGGGTCTTTCTGTACAATGAGCAGTTCTTC.

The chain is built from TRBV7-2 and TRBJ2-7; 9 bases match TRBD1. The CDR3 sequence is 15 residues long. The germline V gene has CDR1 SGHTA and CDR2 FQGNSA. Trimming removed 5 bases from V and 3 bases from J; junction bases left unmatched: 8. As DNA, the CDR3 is TGTGCCAGCAGCCGGCCGGGGACAGGGTTCTACGAGCAGTACTTC. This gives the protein CASSRPGTGFYEQYF.

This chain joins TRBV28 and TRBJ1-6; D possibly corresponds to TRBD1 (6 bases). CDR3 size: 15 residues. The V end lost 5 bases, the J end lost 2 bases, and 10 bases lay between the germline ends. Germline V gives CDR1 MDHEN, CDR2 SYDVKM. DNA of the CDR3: TGTGCCAGCAGTATAGGGGGGGCCTATAATTCACCCCTCCACTTT. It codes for CASSIGGAYNSPLHF.

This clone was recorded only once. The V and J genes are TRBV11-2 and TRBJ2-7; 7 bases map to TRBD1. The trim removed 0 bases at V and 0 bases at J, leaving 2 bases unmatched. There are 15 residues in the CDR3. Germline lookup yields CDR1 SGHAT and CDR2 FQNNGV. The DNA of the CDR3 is TGTGCCAGCAGCTTAGAGTGGACAGGCTCCTACGAGCAGTACTTC. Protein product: CASSLEWTGSYEQYF.

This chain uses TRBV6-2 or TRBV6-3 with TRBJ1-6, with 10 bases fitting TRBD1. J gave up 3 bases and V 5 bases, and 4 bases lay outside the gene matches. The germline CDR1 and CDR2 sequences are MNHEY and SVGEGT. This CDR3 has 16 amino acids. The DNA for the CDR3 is TGTGCCAGCAGTCGGGACAGGGGATTCTATAATTCACCCCTCCACTTT. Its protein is CASSRDRGFYNSPLHF.

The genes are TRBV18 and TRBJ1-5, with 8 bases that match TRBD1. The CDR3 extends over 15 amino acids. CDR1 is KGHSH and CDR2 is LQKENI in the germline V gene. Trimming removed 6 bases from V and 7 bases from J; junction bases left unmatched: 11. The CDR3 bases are TGTGCCAGCTCGGGGACAGGCCGCGGGGGACAGCCCCAGCATTTT. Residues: CASSGTGRGGQPQHF. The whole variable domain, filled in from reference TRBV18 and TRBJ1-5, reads NAGVMQNPRHLVRRRGQEARLRCSPMKGHSHVYWYRQLPEEGLKFMVYLQKENIIDESGMPKERFSAEFPKEGPSILRIQQVVRGDSAAYFCASSGTGRGGQPQHFGDGTRLSIL.

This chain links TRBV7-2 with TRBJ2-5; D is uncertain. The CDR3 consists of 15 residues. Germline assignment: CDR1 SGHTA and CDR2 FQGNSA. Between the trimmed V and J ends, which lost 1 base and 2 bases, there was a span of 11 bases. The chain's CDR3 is CASSLVSGAQETQYF. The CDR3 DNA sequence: TGTGCCAGCAGCTTAGTATCAGGTGCGCAAGAGACCCAGTACTTC.

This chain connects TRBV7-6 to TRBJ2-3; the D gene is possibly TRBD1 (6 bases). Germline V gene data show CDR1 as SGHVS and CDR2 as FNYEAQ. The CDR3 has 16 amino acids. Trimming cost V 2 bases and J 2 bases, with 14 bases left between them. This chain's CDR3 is CASSLNRDTDTDTQYF. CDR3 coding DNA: TGTGCCAGCAGCTTAAACCGGGACACAGACACAGATACGCAGTATTTT. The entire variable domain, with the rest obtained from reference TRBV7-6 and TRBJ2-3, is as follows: GAGVSQSPRYKVTKRGQDVALRCDPISGHVSLYWYRQALGQGPEFLTYFNYEAQQDKSGLPNDRFSAERPEGSISTLTIQRTEQRDSAMYRCASSLNRDTDTDTQYFGPGTRLTVL.

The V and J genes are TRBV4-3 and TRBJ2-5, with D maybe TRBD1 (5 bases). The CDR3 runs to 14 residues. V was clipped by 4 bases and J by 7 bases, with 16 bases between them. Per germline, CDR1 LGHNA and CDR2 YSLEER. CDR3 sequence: CASSPTQGPGTQYF. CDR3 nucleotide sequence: TGCGCCAGCAGCCCCACCCAGGGTCCGGGGACCCAGTACTTC.

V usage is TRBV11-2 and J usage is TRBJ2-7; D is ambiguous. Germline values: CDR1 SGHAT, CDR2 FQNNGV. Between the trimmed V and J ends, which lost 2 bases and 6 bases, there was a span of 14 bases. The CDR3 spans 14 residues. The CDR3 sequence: CASSLPSLGGEQYF. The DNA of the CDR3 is TGTGCCAGCAGCTTACCCTCCCTAGGCGGCGAGCAGTACTTC.

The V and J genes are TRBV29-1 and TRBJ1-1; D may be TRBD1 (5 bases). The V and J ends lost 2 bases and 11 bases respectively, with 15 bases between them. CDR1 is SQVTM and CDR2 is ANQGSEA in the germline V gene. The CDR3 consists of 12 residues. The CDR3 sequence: CSVERNRGRAFF. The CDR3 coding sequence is TGCAGCGTTGAAAGGAATAGGGGCCGGGCTTTCTTT.